This section outlines one T cell receptor beta chain sequence together with its context. Its target is unknown. Using immunoSEQ multiplex PCR, the repertoire was profiled, and TCRdb retains in-frame clones only, with some absent. The sample lists approximately 210,000 clones, over 60% occurring once. This specimen comes from a study of cytotoxic CD8 clonotypes in ibrutinib-treated CLL. Study context: Collecting the response samples happened after a median approximately twelve months of treatment, with a range of 6 to 36.

Germline lookup yields CDR1 MNHEY and CDR2 SVGAGI. Trimming removed 10 bases from V and 0 bases from J, with 9 bases in between. The CDR3 has 12 residues. Overall study findings and caveats: Clonality was higher at baseline than in age-matched healthy donors and tracked circulating CD8+ T-cell counts.

This receptor was taken from a human donor with chronic lymphocytic leukemia. The chain joins TRBV6-5 to TRBJ1-1, with TRBD1 as a possible D gene (6 bases). The input for sequencing was PBMCs, taken after 24 months of ibrutinib treatment. CDR3 sequence: CATRGMNTEAFF. CDR3 sequence (DNA): TGTGCCACCAGGGGAATGAACACTGAAGCTTTCTTT.